What follows describes a single TCR beta chain. Its matching antigen is unknown. This sample is part of a study of beta chain features in type 1 diabetes. Study-wide results and limits: In comparison with healthy donors, patients had naive, central memory and Treg TCRB repertoires that appeared more similar. Reduced insertions and increased deletions marked VDJ junctions in type 1 diabetes patients. Type 1 diabetes patients had TCRB CDR3s that were shorter (moderately but significantly so) in all four CD4+ subsets.

Expressed TCRB transcripts were sequenced, since all the RNA that had been isolated was reverse transcribed. Some clones are missing from TCRdb's copy, which holds only in-frame ones; the method was immunoSEQ multiplex PCR. The sample comprises roughly 400,000 clones, over 8.5% of which are singletons, and about 0.6% rests with the top ten. Source material: central memory CD4+ T cells from blood. This clonotype was obtained from a man aged 30 to 45 with type 1 diabetes.

CDR3 DNA sequence: TGTGCCAGCAGTGCGGAGGGTGGAGAAAAACTGTTTTTT. Translating it yields CASSAEGGEKLFF. This chain connects TRBV2 to TRBJ1-4; D ambiguous. The CDR3 runs 13 residues. V was clipped by 4 bases and J by 8 bases, with 11 bases between them. Germline CDR1 and CDR2: SNHLY and FYNNEI.